This is a list of T cell receptor beta chains from one sample in a study of CD8 T cells in Susac syndrome. Using its own MiXCR run on the immunoSEQ multiplex PCR reads, TCRdb lists one record per CDR3 protein. The sample lists about 290,000 distinct CDR3 sequences, 89% occurring once. The sample consisted of CD8+ T cells from PBMCs. The receptor set was obtained from a human donor with multiple sclerosis. Both conserved end residues are part of each CDR3. Fields, in order: D gene, clone size, J gene, V gene, CDR3 DNA, CDR3 protein. D genes are given only for firm matches. Only some rows state a clone size, as once, few, many or a class for expanded clones.

>NA|NA|TRBJ1-1|TRBV27
TGTGCCAGCAGTTTATCCCTAACACCGAACACTGAAGCTTTCTTT
CASSLSLTPNTEAFF
>NA|NA|TRBJ2-6|TRBV6-2/TRBV6-3
TGTGCCAGCAGTTACTTCTACTCTGGGGCCAACGTCCTGACTTTC
CASSYFYSGANVLTF
>NA|NA|TRBJ2-5|TRBV5-1
TGCGCCAGCAGCTCCCCCGACCGGGACGCTGAAGAGACCCAGTACTTC
CASSSPDRDAEETQYF
>NA|NA|TRBJ2-5|TRBV29-1
TGCAGCGTTCTCCCTCCAGGGGCAGGAGAGACCCAGTACTTC
CSVLPPGAGETQYF
>NA|NA|TRBJ1-4|TRBV19
TGTGCCAGTATCTCACGGACACGGTCAACGGGAGAAAAACTGTTTTTT
CASISRTRSTGEKLFF
>NA|NA|TRBJ2-1|TRBV7-3
TGTGCCAGCAGCTTGGGGAACGATGAGCAGTTCTTC
CASSLGNDEQFF
>TRBD1|NA|TRBJ2-7|TRBV5-6
TGTGCCAGCAGCTTGTTCGCTCAGGGGGCCTCCTACGAGCAGTACTTC
CASSLFAQGASYEQYF
>NA|NA|TRBJ2-1|TRBV25-1
TGTGCCAGCAGTGCTGGAGGTCTCGAGCAGTTCTTC
CASSAGGLEQFF
>NA|NA|TRBJ2-7|TRBV19
TGTGCCAGTAGTATTTTGCCAGGAAGGGAGCAGTACTTC
CASSILPGREQYF
>NA|NA|TRBJ2-6|TRBV19
TGTGCCAGTAGTATGGGAGGTAGTGACGTCCTGACTTTC
CASSMGGSDVLTF
>NA|NA|TRBJ2-7|TRBV28
TGTGCCAGCAGTTTGACCGGGTTCCACGAGCAGTACTTC
CASSLTGFHEQYF
>NA|NA|TRBJ2-1|TRBV28
TGTGCCAGCAGTTTAGGAAGGAGTAATGAGCAGTTCTTC
CASSLGRSNEQFF
>NA|NA|TRBJ2-5|TRBV7-9
TGTGCCAGCAGCTTAGTTGTAGAGACCCAGTACTTC
CASSLVVETQYF
>TRBD1|NA|TRBJ1-2|TRBV4-3
TGCGCCAGCAGCCAAGGGAGACAGGGTTACTATGGCTACACCTTC
CASSQGRQGYYGYTF
>NA|few|TRBJ2-7|TRBV27
TGTGCCAGCAGTTTAGGCCTACTCTACGAGCAGTACTTC
CASSLGLLYEQYF
>TRBD1|NA|TRBJ2-7|TRBV20-1
TGCAGTGTTTCGGACAGGGCGGCCTACGAGCAGTACTTC
CSVSDRAAYEQYF
>NA|NA|TRBJ2-2|TRBV7-9
TGTGCCAGCAGCTTAGTTCCGGGTGTCACCGGGGAGCTGTTTTTT
CASSLVPGVTGELFF
>NA|NA|TRBJ2-1|TRBV9
TGTGCCAGCAGCCCAGGACTTCCCCAGTTCTTC
CASSPGLPQFF
>NA|NA|TRBJ2-7|TRBV15
TGTGCCACCAGCATACCAGGAGCGTCAGGCTACGAGCAGTACTTC
CATSIPGASGYEQYF
>NA|NA|TRBJ2-5|TRBV25-1
TGTGCCAGCAGTGTAACGACTGGGGAGACCCAGTACTTC
CASSVTTGETQYF
>NA|NA|TRBJ2-7|TRBV7-9
TGTGCCAGCAGCCCCCCCCAGGGGTTCGAGCAGTACTTC
CASSPPQGFEQYF
>NA|NA|TRBJ2-1|TRBV23-1
TGCGTCTGTGACAGAAGCTCCTACAATGAGCAGTTCTTC
CVCDRSSYNEQFF
>TRBD1|NA|TRBJ1-5|TRBV20-1
TGCAGTGCTAGTTCGGTGGGACAGGCAGGCAATCAGCCCCAGCATTTT
CSASSVGQAGNQPQHF
>TRBD1|NA|TRBJ2-5|TRBV10-3
TGTGCCATCAGACCCGGGACAGGGGACTACGTGCAAGAGACCCAGTACTTC
CAIRPGTGDYVQETQYF
>NA|NA|TRBJ2-5|TRBV2
TGTGCCAGCAGTACCATTGGTTTGGGGCCTCAAGAGACCCAGTACTTC
CASSTIGLGPQETQYF
>NA|NA|TRBJ2-7|TRBV29-1
TGCAGCGTTGAAGTCGGGCTTTACTACGAGCAGTACTTC
CSVEVGLYYEQYF
>NA|NA|TRBJ2-7|TRBV7-2
TGTGCCAGCAGCTTAGGACTGGGATCGGGGGACTACGAGCAGTACTTC
CASSLGLGSGDYEQYF
>NA|NA|TRBJ2-1|TRBV19
TGTGCCAGTACCGTAGGCCCTAACAATGAGCAGTTCTTC
CASTVGPNNEQFF
>NA|NA|TRBJ1-2|TRBV28
TGTGCCAGCAGTCTACTGGTGGGTACCAACTATGGCTACACCTTC
CASSLLVGTNYGYTF
>NA|NA|TRBJ2-2|TRBV7-8
TGTGCCAGCAGCTTCACCTCTCGGGGATACACCGGGGAGCTGTTTTTT
CASSFTSRGYTGELFF
>TRBD1|NA|TRBJ1-2|TRBV6-1
TGTGCCAGCAGTGAATCGGCAGGGGGCTCATACGGCTACACCTTC
CASSESAGGSYGYTF
>NA|NA|TRBJ2-6|TRBV6-1
TGTGCCCTCCGTTTGGGGTTGGTGGACTCTGGGGCCAACGTCCTGACTTTC
CALRLGLVDSGANVLTF
>NA|NA|TRBJ2-2|TRBV15
TGTGCCACCAGACGCGGAGAAACGCACACCGGGGAGCTGTTTTTT
CATRRGETHTGELFF
>TRBD1|NA|TRBJ2-5|TRBV9
TGTGCCAGCAGCGCTAGGGCGACAGGGCAAGAGACCCAGTACTTC
CASSARATGQETQYF
>NA|NA|TRBJ1-1|TRBV13
TGTGCCAGCAGCCTGGAAAGGGACAACACTGAAGCTTTCTTT
CASSLERDNTEAFF
>TRBD1|NA|TRBJ1-2|TRBV28
TGTGCCAGCAGTTTCGGGGGACAGGGAGAGAACACCTTC
CASSFGGQGENTF
>NA|NA|TRBJ2-3|TRBV14
TGTGCCAGCAGCCAAGACCATACAGATACGCAGTATTTT
CASSQDHTDTQYF
>NA|NA|TRBJ2-3|TRBV30
TGTGCCTGGAGTTCCGAAAGCGGGAGCACAGATACGCAGTATTTT
CAWSSESGSTDTQYF
>NA|NA|TRBJ1-2|TRBV21-1
TGTGCCAGCAGCTTATCCGGACAGGGTCCTCTCAACTATGGCTACACCTTC
CASSLSGQGPLNYGYTF
>TRBD2|once|TRBJ2-1|TRBV5-1
TGCGCCAGCAGCTTTTCCTCCGGGACTAGGGTTGGCAATGAGCAGTTCTTC
CASSFSSGTRVGNEQFF
>TRBD2|NA|TRBJ2-1|TRBV18
TGTGCCAGCTCACCACCGGGACTAGCGGGCCTCCATGAGCAGTTCTTC
CASSPPGLAGLHEQFF
>NA|NA|TRBJ1-2|TRBV12-5
TGTGCTAGTGGTTCGAGTGGAGGAACGAATGGCTACACCTTC
CASGSSGGTNGYTF
>NA|NA|TRBJ2-1|TRBV5-4
TGTGCCAGCAGAGTATGGGGGTCCAATGAGCAGTTCTTC
CASRVWGSNEQFF
>TRBD2|NA|TRBJ2-7|TRBV27
TGTGCCAGCAAGACACCGGGAGGGGAGCAGTACTTC
CASKTPGGEQYF
>TRBD1|many|TRBJ2-7|TRBV4-3
TGTGCCAGCAGCCCCGGGACAGGGTCCTACGAGCAGTACTTC
CASSPGTGSYEQYF
>NA|NA|TRBJ1-5|TRBV28
TGTGCCAGCACCGCACAGGGTAAAAGCAATCAGCCCCAGCATTTT
CASTAQGKSNQPQHF
>TRBD1|NA|TRBJ2-3|TRBV12-3/TRBV12-4
TGTGCCAGCATGGGGGACAGGGGCGCAGATACGCAGTATTTT
CASMGDRGADTQYF
>NA|NA|TRBJ2-5|TRBV7-8
TGTGCCAGCAGCCCCCGGTCGGCCCAGCGAGGGACCCAGTACTTC
CASSPRSAQRGTQYF
>NA|NA|TRBJ2-5|TRBV28
TGTGCCAGCATCGGGCTGTCCCAAGAGACCCAGTACTTC
CASIGLSQETQYF
>TRBD1|NA|TRBJ2-1|TRBV20-1
TGCAGTGCTGGAAACCAGGGGGCGTACGATGAGCAGTTCTTC
CSAGNQGAYDEQFF
>TRBD2|NA|TRBJ2-5|TRBV19
TGTGCCAGTAGTATGGGGACTAGCTCGGGAGAGACCCAGTACTTC
CASSMGTSSGETQYF
>TRBD2|NA|TRBJ2-1|TRBV29-1
TGCAGCGTTGAAGTCAGCGGGGGAGACTCCTACAATGAGCAGTTCTTC
CSVEVSGGDSYNEQFF
>NA|NA|TRBJ2-7|TRBV5-1
TGCGCCAGCAGCGGCGGACACTACGAGCAGTACTTC
CASSGGHYEQYF
>TRBD1|NA|TRBJ1-1|TRBV6-2/TRBV6-3
TGTGCCAGCAGTTCCCTGACAGGGATTGTTGAAGCTTTCTTT
CASSSLTGIVEAFF
>TRBD1|NA|TRBJ2-7|TRBV7-2
TGTGCCAGCAGCGAAGGACAGGGTCTCTCCTACGAGCAGTACTTC
CASSEGQGLSYEQYF